These 9 T cell receptor beta chains originate from one sample sequenced in a study of blood T cell repertoires in COVID-19. Some clones are missing from TCRdb's copy, which holds only in-frame ones; the method was immunoSEQ multiplex PCR. The data show about 300,000 clones, more than 85% seen once. Sequenced input: peripheral blood. These receptors came from a woman in her 30s with COVID-19, enrolled during active disease.

The rearrangement links TRBV9 to TRBJ2-1; no definite D call. Germline CDR1 SGDLS, CDR2 YYNGEE. The CDR3 is 15 residues long. Between the trimmed V and J ends, which lost 0 bases and 4 bases, there was a span of 11 bases. CDR3: CASSVVEKDYNEQFF. CDR3 sequence (DNA): TGTGCCAGCAGCGTAGTGGAGAAGGATTACAATGAGCAGTTCTTC. Drawing the rest from reference TRBV9 and TRBJ2-1, the complete variable domain is DSGVTQTPKHLITATGQRVTLRCSPRSGDLSVYWYQQSLDQGLQFLIQYYNGEERAKGNILERFSAQQFPDLHSELNLSSLELGDSALYFCASSVVEKDYNEQFFGPGTRLTVL.

V and J are TRBV5-6 and TRBJ1-1, with unresolved D. Trimming removed 1 base at V and 1 base at J, with 5 bases between. The germline gives CDR1 SGHDT, CDR2 YYEEEE. The CDR3 runs to 13 residues. In DNA form, the CDR3 reads TGTGCCAGCAGCTTGCTCTGGAACACTGAAGCTTTCTTT. It translates to CASSLLWNTEAFF.

Only one count was recorded for this clone. This chain connects TRBV3-1 (or the pseudogene TRBV3-2) to TRBJ2-5; weak D call: TRBD2 (8 bases). CDR1 is LGHDT and CDR2 is YNNKEL in the germline V gene (reference sequence). This CDR3 region has 16 residues. V was clipped by 8 bases and J by 3 bases, with 22 bases between them. Here the CDR3 DNA reads TGTGCCAGCGTCTACGGGGGGGGGACAGACAAAGAGACCCAGTACTTC. Its protein is CASVYGGGTDKETQYF.

This clone has more than one count but fewer than ten. The CDR3 DNA sequence: TGTGCCAGCAGTGGGGGGTACGAGCAGTACTTC. Protein product: CASSGGYEQYF. This chain uses TRBV12-3 or TRBV12-4 with TRBJ2-7; D possibly corresponds to TRBD2 (6 bases). With 5 bases removed from V and 4 bases from J, the gap between germline ends came to 6 bases. The CDR3 contains 11 residues.

This clone was seen a handful of times. The V and J genes are TRBV4-2 and TRBJ1-1; D is possibly TRBD1 (5 bases). CDR1 is LGHNA and CDR2 is YNFKEQ in the germline V gene. The CDR3 is 12 amino acids. Between the trimmed V and J ends, which lost 7 bases and 6 bases, there was a span of 12 bases. The CDR3 region has the DNA TGTGCCAGCACCGGGAGGGGCGCTGAAGCTTTCTTT. Amino acid sequence: CASTGRGAEAFF.

The chain recombines TRBV30 with TRBJ1-2; 7 bases are shared with TRBD1. V trimming: 1 base; J trimming: 6 bases; junction bases outside the gene matches: 5. The CDR3 loop spans 13 amino acids. Germline lookup yields CDR1 GTSNPN and CDR2 SVGIG (reference sequence). CDR3 DNA: TGTGCCTGGAGTGACAGGGGCGATGATGGCTACACCTTC. Translation gives CAWSDRGDDGYTF.

The rearrangement joins TRBV28 to TRBJ2-5; 16 bases agree with TRBD2. There are 18 residues in the CDR3. With V trimmed by 2 bases and J by 0 bases, 3 bases remained unmatched. Germline V gives CDR1 MDHEN, CDR2 SYDVKM. CDR3 amino acids: CASSLGTSGRAYQETQYF. The CDR3 DNA reads TGTGCCAGCAGTTTAGGGACTAGCGGGAGGGCGTACCAAGAGACCCAGTACTTC.

The chain has TRBV21-1 and TRBJ1-4; the table calls TRBD1, which could not be checked here. TRBV21-1 is a recognized pseudogene. The CDR3 runs 15 residues. In nucleotides, the CDR3 is TGTGCCAGCAGCAAACACAGGGAAGCTAATGAAAAACTGTTTTTT. Encoded protein: CASSKHREANEKLFF.

This clone turned up a few times. The rearrangement uses TRBV3-1 (or the pseudogene TRBV3-2) and TRBJ1-3; 8 bases fit TRBD1. Germline V gene sequence: CDR1 LGHDT, CDR2 YNNKEL (reference sequence). J was trimmed by 3 bases and V by 1 base; bases with no gene match: 5. CDR3 size: 16 residues. Written as DNA, the CDR3 is TGTGCCAGCAGCCAAGTTCAGGGGGCTGGTGGAAACACCATATATTTT. Its protein is CASSQVQGAGGNTIYF.